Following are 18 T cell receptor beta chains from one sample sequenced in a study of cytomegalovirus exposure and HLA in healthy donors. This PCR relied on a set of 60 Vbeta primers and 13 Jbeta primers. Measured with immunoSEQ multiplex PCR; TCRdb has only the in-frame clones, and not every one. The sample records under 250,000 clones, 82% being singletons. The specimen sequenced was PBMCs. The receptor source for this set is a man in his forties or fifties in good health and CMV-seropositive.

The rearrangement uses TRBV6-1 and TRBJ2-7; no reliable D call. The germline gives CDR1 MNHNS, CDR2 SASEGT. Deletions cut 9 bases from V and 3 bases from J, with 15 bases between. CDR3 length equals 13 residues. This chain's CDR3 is CASLDNLGYEQYV. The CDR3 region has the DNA TGTGCCAGTCTGGATAACCTAGGCTACGAGCAGTACGTC.

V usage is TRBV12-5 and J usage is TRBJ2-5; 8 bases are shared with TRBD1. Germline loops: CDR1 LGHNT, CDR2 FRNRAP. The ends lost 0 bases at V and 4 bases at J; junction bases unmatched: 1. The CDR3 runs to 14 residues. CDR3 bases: TGTGCTAGTGGTTTGGTACAGGGGGGAGAGACCCAGTACTTC. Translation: CASGLVQGGETQYF.

CDR3 DNA sequence: TGCGCCAGCGGGCAGCGGGGCACAGATACGCAGTATTTT. Its protein product is CASGQRGTDTQYF. The V gene is TRBV5-1, the J gene TRBJ2-3; D is perhaps TRBD2 (6 bases). The CDR3 extends over 13 amino acids. V lost 7 bases and J 1 base, leaving 10 bases between the germline ends. The germline gives CDR1 SGHRS, CDR2 YFSETQ. Together with reference TRBV5-1 and TRBJ2-3, the CDR3 gives the full variable domain: KAGVTQTPRYLIKTRGQQVTLSCSPISGHRSVSWYQQTPGQGLQFLFEYFSETQRNKGNFPGRFSGRQFSNSRSEMNVSTLELGDSALYLCASGQRGTDTQYFGPGTRLTVL.

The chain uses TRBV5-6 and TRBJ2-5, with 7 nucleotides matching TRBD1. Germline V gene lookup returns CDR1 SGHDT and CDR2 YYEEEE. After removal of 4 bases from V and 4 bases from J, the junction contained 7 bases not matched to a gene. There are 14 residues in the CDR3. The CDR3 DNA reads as TGTGCCAGCAGCCATGACAGGGTGGTAGAGACCCAGTACTTC. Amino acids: CASSHDRVVETQYF.

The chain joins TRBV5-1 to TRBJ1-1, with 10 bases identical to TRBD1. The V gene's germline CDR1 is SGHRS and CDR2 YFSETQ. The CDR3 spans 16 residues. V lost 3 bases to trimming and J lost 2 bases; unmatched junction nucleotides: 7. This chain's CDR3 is CASSSDRGRANTEAFF. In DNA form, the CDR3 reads TGCGCCAGCAGCTCCGACAGGGGGCGAGCCAACACTGAAGCTTTCTTT.

The CDR3 nucleotides are TGTGCCAGCAGCGTGACAGGGGGGGGTCAAGAGACCCAGTACTTC. Its protein is CASSVTGGGQETQYF. The chain links TRBV25-1 to TRBJ2-5, with 9 bases lining up with TRBD1. Germline CDR1 is MGHDK and CDR2 is SYGVNS. This CDR3 is built from 15 residues. Trimming cost V 6 bases and J 2 bases; bases outside gene matches: 7.

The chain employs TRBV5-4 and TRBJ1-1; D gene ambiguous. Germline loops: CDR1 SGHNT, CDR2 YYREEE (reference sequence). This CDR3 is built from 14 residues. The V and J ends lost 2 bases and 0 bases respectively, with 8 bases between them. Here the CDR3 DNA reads TGTGCCAGCAGCTTACTGCATATGAACACTGAAGCTTTCTTT. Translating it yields CASSLLHMNTEAFF.

The CDR3 loop is CASSVTIGETQYF. CDR3 nucleotides: TGTGCCAGCAGCGTAACTATCGGGGAGACCCAGTACTTC. The chain joins TRBV9 to TRBJ2-5; D gene uncertain. CDR1 and CDR2 (germline): SGDLS, YYNGEE. This CDR3 comprises 13 residues. V lost 1 base to trimming and J lost 5 bases, with 9 bases between them.

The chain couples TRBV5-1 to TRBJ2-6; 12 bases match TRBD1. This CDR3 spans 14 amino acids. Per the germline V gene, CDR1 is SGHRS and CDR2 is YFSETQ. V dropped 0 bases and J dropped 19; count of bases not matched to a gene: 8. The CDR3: CASSLGGQGAASTF. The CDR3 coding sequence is TGCGCCAGCAGCTTGGGGGGACAGGGGGCCGCAAGTACTTTC.

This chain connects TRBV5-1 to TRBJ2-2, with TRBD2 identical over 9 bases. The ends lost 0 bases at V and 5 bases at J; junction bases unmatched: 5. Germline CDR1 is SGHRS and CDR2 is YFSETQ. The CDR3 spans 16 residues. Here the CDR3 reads CASSLDVAGVTGELFF. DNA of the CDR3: TGCGCCAGCAGCTTGGATGTAGCGGGAGTTACCGGGGAGCTGTTTTTT.

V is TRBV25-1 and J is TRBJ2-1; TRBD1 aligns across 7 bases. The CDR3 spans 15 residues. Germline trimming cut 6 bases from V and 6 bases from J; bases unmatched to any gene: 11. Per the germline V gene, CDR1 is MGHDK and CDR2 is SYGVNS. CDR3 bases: TGTGCCAGCAGCAAGCAGGGGGTTGGGGGCAATGAGCAGTTCTTC. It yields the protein CASSKQGVGGNEQFF. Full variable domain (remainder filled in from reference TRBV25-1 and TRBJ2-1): EADIYQTPRYLVIGTGKKITLECSQTMGHDKMYWYQQDPGMELHLIHYSYGVNSTEKGDLSSESTVSRIRTEHFPLTLESARPSHTSQYLCASSKQGVGGNEQFFGPGTRLTVL.

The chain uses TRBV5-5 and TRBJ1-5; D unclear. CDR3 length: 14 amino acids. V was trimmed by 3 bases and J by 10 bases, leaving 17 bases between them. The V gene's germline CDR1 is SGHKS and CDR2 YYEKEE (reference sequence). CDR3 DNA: TGTGCCAGCAGCTGGACTGACCGAATCAGCCCCCAGCATTTT. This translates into CASSWTDRISPQHF. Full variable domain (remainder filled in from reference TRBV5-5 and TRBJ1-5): DAGVTQSPTHLIKTRGQQVTLRCSPISGHKSVSWYQQVLGQGPQFIFQYYEKEERGRGNFPDRFSARQFPNYSSELNVNALLLGDSALYLCASSWTDRISPQHFGDGTRLSIL.

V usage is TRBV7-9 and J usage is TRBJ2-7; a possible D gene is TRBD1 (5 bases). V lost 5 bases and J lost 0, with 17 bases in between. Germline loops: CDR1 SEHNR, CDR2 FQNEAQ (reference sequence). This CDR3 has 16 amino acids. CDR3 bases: TGTGCCAGCAGCAACCCTCCGGACATACCCTCCTACGAGCAGTACTTC. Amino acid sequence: CASSNPPDIPSYEQYF.

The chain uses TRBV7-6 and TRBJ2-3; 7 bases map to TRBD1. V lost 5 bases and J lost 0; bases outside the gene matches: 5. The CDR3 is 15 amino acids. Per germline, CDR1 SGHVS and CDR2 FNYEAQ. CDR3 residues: CASSRGGPSTDTQYF. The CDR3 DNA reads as TGTGCCAGCAGCCGAGGGGGCCCTAGCACAGATACGCAGTATTTT.

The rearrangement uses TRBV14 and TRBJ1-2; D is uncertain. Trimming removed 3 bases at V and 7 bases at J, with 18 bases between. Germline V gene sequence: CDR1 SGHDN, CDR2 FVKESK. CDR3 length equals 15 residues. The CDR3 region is CASSHSTRVFGGYTF. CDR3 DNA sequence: TGTGCCAGCAGCCATTCAACGAGGGTATTTGGTGGCTACACCTTC.

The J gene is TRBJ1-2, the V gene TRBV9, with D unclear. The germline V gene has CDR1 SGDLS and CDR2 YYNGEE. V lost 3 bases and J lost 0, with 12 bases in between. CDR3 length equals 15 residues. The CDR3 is CASSDQSTSNYGYTF. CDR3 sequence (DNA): TGTGCCAGCAGCGATCAGTCGACATCTAACTATGGCTACACCTTC.

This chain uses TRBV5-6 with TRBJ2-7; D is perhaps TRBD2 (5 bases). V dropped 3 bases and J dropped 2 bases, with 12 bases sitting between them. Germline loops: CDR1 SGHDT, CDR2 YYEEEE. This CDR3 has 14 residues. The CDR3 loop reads CASSSETRAYEQYV. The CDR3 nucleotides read TGTGCCAGCAGCTCGGAAACTAGAGCCTACGAGCAGTACGTC.

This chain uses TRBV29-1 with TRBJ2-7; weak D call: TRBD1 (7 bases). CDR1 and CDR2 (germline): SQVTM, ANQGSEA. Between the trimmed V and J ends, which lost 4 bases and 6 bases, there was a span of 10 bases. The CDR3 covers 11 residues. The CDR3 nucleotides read TGCAGCGTTGGACAGGGAGGCGAGCAGTACTTC. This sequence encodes CSVGQGGEQYF.